The sequence of this T cell receptor (beta chain) was determined in a study of OX40 agonist ivuxolimab in advanced cancers. Overall study context: Patients in the trial were receiving intravenous ivuxolimab every 2 weeks, at doses of 0.01 to 10 mg/kg.

Germline CDR1 reads SNHLY; CDR2 reads FYNNEI. The CDR3 is made up of 18 amino acids. Trimming took 6 bases from V and 0 from J; bases not matched to a gene: 11. Here immunoSEQ multiplex PCR was the method, and the copy in TCRdb shows in-frame clones only, minus some. The table includes some 55,000 clones, about 89% detected once. This sequence originates from an adult with an advanced solid tumor such as melanoma, head and neck, liver or kidney cancer. The sequencing here drew on CD4+ or CD8+ T cells sorted from blood, taken in a trial of the OX40 agonist ivuxolimab. V gene TRBV2 combines with J gene TRBJ1-6; TRBD1 agrees at 7 bases. CDR3 residues: CASSPTGIKSSYNSPLHF. The CDR3 DNA reads as TGTGCCAGCAGCCCGACAGGGATAAAAAGCTCCTATAATTCACCCCTCCACTTT.